A single TCR beta chain is shown here with its context. This entry is derived from a study of T cell changes during pregnancy in multiple sclerosis. Libraries were prepared by immunoSEQ multiplex PCR; TCRdb keeps only in-frame clonotypes and omits some of them. The top ten hold 0.5% of the sample, which has approximately 44,000 clones, around 92% seen once. This CDR3 is 14 amino acids long. Germline loops: CDR1 SGHRS, CDR2 YFSETQ. Trimming took 4 bases from V and 2 from J; bases not matched to a gene: 4. This clonotype was obtained from a female donor in good health, enrolled as a control in a pregnancy study. This chain joins TRBV5-1 and TRBJ2-7, with 9 positions matching TRBD1. This specimen was CD4+ T cells from peripheral blood mononuclear cells, taken in the second trimester of pregnancy. CDR3 nucleotide sequence: TGCGCCAGCAGCCGCGGACAGGGGACCTACGAGCAGTACTTC. Protein product: CASSRGQGTYEQYF.